This T cell receptor beta chain was observed in a study of a mutant IDH1 vaccine in newly diagnosed glioma. Study at large: Patients arrived already treated with radiotherapy, temozolomide, or both, most having had both.

As for this clone: The antigen is undetermined.

Time point indicated: baseline, week 1 (first vaccination visit). The treatment is: pre-vaccination baseline after standard-of-care therapy. Germline-derived CDR1 and CDR2 are SGHRS and YFSETQ. CDR3 size: 14 residues. Trimming stripped 7 bases from V and 0 bases from J, with 8 bases between. This table comes from immunoSEQ multiplex PCR, and its TCRdb copy is limited to in-frame clones, with some not included. The repertoire holds about 96,000 clones, around three quarters seen once, with 7.5% in the top ten. Study findings and constraints: There were vaccine-induced immune responses in just over 90% of the patients.

This sequence joins TRBV5-1 and TRBJ2-6, with D unresolved. Sequenced material: PBMCs, taken from a glioma patient treated with radiotherapy, temozolomide or both. The TCR comes from a middle-aged man with glioma. The CDR3 region is CASQGLSGANVLTF. The DNA for the CDR3 is TGCGCCAGCCAAGGTCTCTCTGGGGCCAACGTCCTGACTTTC.